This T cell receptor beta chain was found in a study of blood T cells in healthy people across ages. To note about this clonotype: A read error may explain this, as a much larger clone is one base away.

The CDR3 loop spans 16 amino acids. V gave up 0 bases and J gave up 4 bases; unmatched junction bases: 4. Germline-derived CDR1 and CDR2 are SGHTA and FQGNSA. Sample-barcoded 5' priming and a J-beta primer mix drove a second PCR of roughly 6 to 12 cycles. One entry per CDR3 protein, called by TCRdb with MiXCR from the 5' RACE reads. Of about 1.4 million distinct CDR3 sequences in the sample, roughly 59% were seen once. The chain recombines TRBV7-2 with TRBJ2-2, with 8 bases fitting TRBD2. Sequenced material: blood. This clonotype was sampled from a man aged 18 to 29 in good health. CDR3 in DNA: TGTGCCAGCAGCTTAGCTGACGCGGGAGGCACCGGGGAGCTGTTTTTT. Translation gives CASSLADAGGTGELFF.